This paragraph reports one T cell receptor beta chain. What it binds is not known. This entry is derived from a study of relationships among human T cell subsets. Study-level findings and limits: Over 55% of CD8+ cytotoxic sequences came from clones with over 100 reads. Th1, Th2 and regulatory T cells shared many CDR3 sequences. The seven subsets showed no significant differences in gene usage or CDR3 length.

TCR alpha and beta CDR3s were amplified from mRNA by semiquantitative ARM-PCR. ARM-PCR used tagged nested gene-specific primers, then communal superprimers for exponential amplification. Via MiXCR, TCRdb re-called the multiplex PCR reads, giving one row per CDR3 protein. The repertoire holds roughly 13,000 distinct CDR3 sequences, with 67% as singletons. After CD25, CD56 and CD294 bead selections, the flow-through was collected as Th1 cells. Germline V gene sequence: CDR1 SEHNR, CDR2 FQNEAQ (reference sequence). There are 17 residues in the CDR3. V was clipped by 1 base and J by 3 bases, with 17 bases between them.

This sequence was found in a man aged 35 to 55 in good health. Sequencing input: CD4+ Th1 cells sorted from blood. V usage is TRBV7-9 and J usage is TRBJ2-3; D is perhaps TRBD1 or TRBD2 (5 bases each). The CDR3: CASSLVRGGAGTDTQYF. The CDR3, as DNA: TGTGCCAGCAGCTTAGTGAGGGGCGGAGCCGGGACAGATACGCAGTATTTT.